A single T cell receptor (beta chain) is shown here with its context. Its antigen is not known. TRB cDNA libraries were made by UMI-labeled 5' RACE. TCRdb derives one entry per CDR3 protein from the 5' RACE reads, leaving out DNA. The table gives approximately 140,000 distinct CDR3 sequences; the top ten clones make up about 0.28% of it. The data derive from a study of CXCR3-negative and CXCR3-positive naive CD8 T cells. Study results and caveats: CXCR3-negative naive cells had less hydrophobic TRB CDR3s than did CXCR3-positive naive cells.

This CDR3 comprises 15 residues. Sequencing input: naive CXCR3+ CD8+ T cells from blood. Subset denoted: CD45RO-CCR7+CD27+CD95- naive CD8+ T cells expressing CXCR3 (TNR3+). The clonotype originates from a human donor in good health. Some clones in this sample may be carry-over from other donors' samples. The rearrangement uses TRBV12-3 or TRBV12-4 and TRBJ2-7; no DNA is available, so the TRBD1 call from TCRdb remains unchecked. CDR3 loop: CASSLKISRRSEQYF.